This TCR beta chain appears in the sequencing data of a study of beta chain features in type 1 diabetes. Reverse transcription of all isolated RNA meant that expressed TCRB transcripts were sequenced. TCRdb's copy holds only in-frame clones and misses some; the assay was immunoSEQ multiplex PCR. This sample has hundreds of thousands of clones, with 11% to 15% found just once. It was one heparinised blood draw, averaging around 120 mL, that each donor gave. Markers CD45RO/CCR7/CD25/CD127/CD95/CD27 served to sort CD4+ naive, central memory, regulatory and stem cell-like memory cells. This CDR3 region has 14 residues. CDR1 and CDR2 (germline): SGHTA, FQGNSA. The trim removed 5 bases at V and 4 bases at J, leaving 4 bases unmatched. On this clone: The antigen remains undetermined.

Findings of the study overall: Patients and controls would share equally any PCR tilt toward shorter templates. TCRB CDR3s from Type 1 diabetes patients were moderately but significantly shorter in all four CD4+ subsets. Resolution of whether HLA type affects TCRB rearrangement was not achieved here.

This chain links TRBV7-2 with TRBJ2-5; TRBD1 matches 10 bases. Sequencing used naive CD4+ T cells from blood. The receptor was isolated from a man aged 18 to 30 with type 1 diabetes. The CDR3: CASSPWDRGETQYF. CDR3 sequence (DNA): TGTGCCAGCAGCCCATGGGACAGGGGAGAGACCCAGTACTTC.